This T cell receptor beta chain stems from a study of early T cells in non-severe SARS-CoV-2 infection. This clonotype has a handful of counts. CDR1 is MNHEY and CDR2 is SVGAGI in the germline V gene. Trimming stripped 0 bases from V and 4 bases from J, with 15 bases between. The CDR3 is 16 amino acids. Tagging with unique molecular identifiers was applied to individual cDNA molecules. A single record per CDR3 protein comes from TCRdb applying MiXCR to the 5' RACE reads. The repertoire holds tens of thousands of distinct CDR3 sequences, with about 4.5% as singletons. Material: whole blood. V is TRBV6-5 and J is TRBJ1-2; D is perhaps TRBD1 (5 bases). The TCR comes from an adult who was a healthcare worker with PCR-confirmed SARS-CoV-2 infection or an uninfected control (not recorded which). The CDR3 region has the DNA TGTGCCAGCAGTTACTCCGTCCAGGGACGGGCCTATGGCTACACCTTC. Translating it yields CASSYSVQGRAYGYTF.